A selection of T cell receptor beta chains follows, all from one sample in a study of T cells after yellow fever vaccination. TCRdb re-analysed the 5' RACE reads in MiXCR, keeping a single row per CDR3 protein. The sample consists of tens of thousands of distinct CDR3 sequences, approximately 7.7% of them appearing once. The sample was CD8+ T cells sorted from PBMCs, taken on the day of the first yellow fever vaccination. All receptors derive from a young man who received the YFV17D yellow fever vaccine. Both conserved end residues are part of each CDR3. The order of the fields is clone size, J gene, V gene, D gene, CDR3 protein, CDR3 DNA. D genes are given only for firm matches. Rows may omit the clone size; those that give it use once, few, many or a size class.

clone size: many
J gene: TRBJ1-1
V gene: TRBV6-1
D gene: -
CDR3 protein: CATDPGHGPVEAFF
CDR3 DNA: TGTGCCACCGATCCGGGACACGGGCCGGTTGAAGCTTTCTTT

clone size: -
J gene: TRBJ2-2
V gene: TRBV7-6
D gene: -
CDR3 protein: CASSEYRESTSGELFF
CDR3 DNA: TGTGCCAGCAGCGAGTACAGGGAATCCACTTCCGGGGAGCTGTTTTTT

clone size: many
J gene: TRBJ1-1
V gene: TRBV4-3
D gene: -
CDR3 protein: CASSQDLTVGGAYSEAFF
CDR3 DNA: TGCGCCAGCAGCCAAGATCTTACGGTCGGGGGCGCGTATTCTGAAGCTTTCTTT

clone size: -
J gene: TRBJ2-1
V gene: TRBV9
D gene: -
CDR3 protein: CASSVVSNEQFF
CDR3 DNA: TGTGCCAGCAGCGTAGTCAGCAATGAGCAGTTCTTC

clone size: -
J gene: TRBJ2-2
V gene: TRBV6-5
D gene: -
CDR3 protein: CASSYSSMNTGELFF
CDR3 DNA: TGTGCCAGCAGTTACTCCTCTATGAACACCGGGGAGCTGTTTTTT

clone size: many
J gene: TRBJ2-2
V gene: TRBV29-1
D gene: -
CDR3 protein: CSVVAGPGELFF
CDR3 DNA: TGCAGCGTTGTCGCAGGACCCGGGGAGCTGTTTTTT

clone size: many
J gene: TRBJ2-7
V gene: TRBV9
D gene: -
CDR3 protein: CASSVAFPYEQYF
CDR3 DNA: TGTGCCAGCAGCGTAGCATTCCCCTACGAGCAGTACTTC

clone size: many
J gene: TRBJ1-5
V gene: TRBV27
D gene: -
CDR3 protein: CASSQGIGNQPQHF
CDR3 DNA: TGTGCCAGCAGCCAGGGGATTGGTAATCAGCCCCAGCATTTT

clone size: many
J gene: TRBJ1-5
V gene: TRBV11-2
D gene: -
CDR3 protein: CASSHARSNQPQHF
CDR3 DNA: TGTGCCAGCAGTCATGCACGCTCAAATCAGCCCCAGCATTTT

clone size: -
J gene: TRBJ1-1
V gene: TRBV29-1
D gene: -
CDR3 protein: CSVERQEPEAFF
CDR3 DNA: TGCAGCGTTGAACGACAGGAGCCTGAAGCTTTCTTT

clone size: -
J gene: TRBJ1-2
V gene: TRBV7-9
D gene: -
CDR3 protein: CASSSPREVSDWDGYTF
CDR3 DNA: TGTGCCAGCAGCTCACCGCGTGAAGTATCTGACTGGGATGGCTACACCTTC

clone size: many
J gene: TRBJ2-1
V gene: TRBV28
D gene: -
CDR3 protein: CASSFWGAREQFF
CDR3 DNA: TGTGCCAGCAGTTTTTGGGGGGCCCGAGAGCAGTTCTTC

clone size: -
J gene: TRBJ1-1
V gene: TRBV5-1
D gene: TRBD1
CDR3 protein: CASSLDSGLGGPTTEAFF
CDR3 DNA: TGCGCCAGCAGCTTGGATTCGGGGCTAGGGGGCCCGACCACTGAAGCTTTCTTT

clone size: -
J gene: TRBJ1-3
V gene: TRBV4-1
D gene: -
CDR3 protein: CASSQPSDSGNTIYF
CDR3 DNA: TGCGCCAGCAGCCAACCGTCCGACTCTGGAAACACCATATATTTT

clone size: few
J gene: TRBJ2-5
V gene: TRBV5-6
D gene: -
CDR3 protein: CASSLVPGQDLGETQYF
CDR3 DNA: TGTGCCAGCAGCTTGGTCCCGGGACAAGATCTTGGGGAGACCCAGTACTTC

clone size: many
J gene: TRBJ2-1
V gene: TRBV12-3/TRBV12-4
D gene: TRBD1
CDR3 protein: CASTAGTGNDEQFF
CDR3 DNA: TGTGCCAGCACTGCCGGGACAGGGAACGATGAGCAGTTCTTC

clone size: few
J gene: TRBJ1-4
V gene: TRBV27
D gene: -
CDR3 protein: CTSSLTTNEKLFF
CDR3 DNA: TGCACCAGCAGTTTGACAACTAATGAAAAACTGTTTTTT

clone size: many
J gene: TRBJ2-1
V gene: TRBV4-3
D gene: TRBD2
CDR3 protein: CASSQDGTSAYNEQFF
CDR3 DNA: TGCGCCAGCAGCCAAGATGGGACTAGCGCCTACAATGAGCAGTTCTTC

clone size: many
J gene: TRBJ2-1
V gene: TRBV4-1
D gene: TRBD2
CDR3 protein: CASSQVLLAGNNEQFF
CDR3 DNA: TGCGCCAGCAGCCAAGTACTACTAGCGGGGAACAATGAGCAGTTCTTC

clone size: many
J gene: TRBJ2-1
V gene: TRBV12-3/TRBV12-4
D gene: TRBD2
CDR3 protein: CASGLAGGNEQFF
CDR3 DNA: TGTGCCAGCGGACTAGCGGGGGGGAATGAGCAGTTCTTC

clone size: many
J gene: TRBJ2-2
V gene: TRBV7-2
D gene: TRBD1
CDR3 protein: CASSGDPQGVGELFF
CDR3 DNA: TGTGCCAGCAGCGGTGACCCTCAGGGGGTCGGGGAGCTGTTTTTT

clone size: few
J gene: TRBJ1-2
V gene: TRBV24-1
D gene: -
CDR3 protein: CATSPPGNYGYTF
CDR3 DNA: TGTGCCACCAGTCCCCCGGGCAACTATGGCTACACCTTC

clone size: many
J gene: TRBJ2-3
V gene: TRBV7-2
D gene: -
CDR3 protein: CASEGLAVDTTQYF
CDR3 DNA: TGTGCCAGTGAGGGGCTAGCTGTGGATACGACCCAGTATTTT

clone size: few
J gene: TRBJ2-7
V gene: TRBV30
D gene: -
CDR3 protein: CAWSATGYQQYF
CDR3 DNA: TGTGCCTGGAGTGCCACAGGGTACCAGCAGTACTTC

clone size: many
J gene: TRBJ2-1
V gene: TRBV15
D gene: -
CDR3 protein: CATSRAAEPYNEQFF
CDR3 DNA: TGTGCCACCAGCAGAGCCGCAGAACCATACAATGAGCAGTTCTTC

clone size: many
J gene: TRBJ2-1
V gene: TRBV4-1
D gene: TRBD2
CDR3 protein: CASSQGWGTNYNEQFF
CDR3 DNA: TGCGCCAGCAGCCAAGGCTGGGGGACTAACTACAATGAGCAGTTCTTC

clone size: -
J gene: TRBJ2-2
V gene: TRBV21-1
D gene: -
CDR3 protein: CASSTLAGKLFF
CDR3 DNA: TGTGCCAGCAGCACTTTAGCGGGGAAGCTGTTTTTT

clone size: many
J gene: TRBJ2-5
V gene: TRBV27
D gene: TRBD2
CDR3 protein: CASSLGTSGTQYF
CDR3 DNA: TGTGCCAGCAGCCTTGGGACTAGCGGTACCCAGTACTTC

clone size: -
J gene: TRBJ2-7
V gene: TRBV29-1
D gene: -
CDR3 protein: CSVDSRSGDEQYF
CDR3 DNA: TGCAGCGTTGACAGCAGGTCGGGCGACGAGCAGTACTTC

clone size: many
J gene: TRBJ1-1
V gene: TRBV4-1
D gene: TRBD1
CDR3 protein: CASSFRGLKTEAFF
CDR3 DNA: TGCGCCAGCAGCTTCAGGGGGCTGAAGACTGAAGCTTTCTTT

clone size: few
J gene: TRBJ2-2
V gene: TRBV6-4
D gene: -
CDR3 protein: CASLTKGELFF
CDR3 DNA: TGTGCCAGCCTCACCAAGGGGGAGCTGTTTTTT

clone size: many
J gene: TRBJ2-1
V gene: TRBV27
D gene: -
CDR3 protein: CASSGDTSYNEQFF
CDR3 DNA: TGTGCCAGCAGTGGCGACACCTCCTACAATGAGCAGTTCTTC

clone size: few
J gene: TRBJ1-1
V gene: TRBV19
D gene: TRBD1
CDR3 protein: CASRAGGTEAFF
CDR3 DNA: TGTGCCAGTAGGGCAGGGGGAACTGAAGCTTTCTTT

clone size: many
J gene: TRBJ2-7
V gene: TRBV29-1
D gene: TRBD1
CDR3 protein: CSACLGTGYEQYF
CDR3 DNA: TGCAGCGCTTGTCTCGGGACAGGCTACGAGCAGTACTTC

clone size: few
J gene: TRBJ1-2
V gene: TRBV10-3
D gene: -
CDR3 protein: CAISGPGPYGYTF
CDR3 DNA: TGTGCCATCAGTGGGCCGGGACCTTATGGCTACACCTTC

clone size: -
J gene: TRBJ2-2
V gene: TRBV5-6
D gene: TRBD1
CDR3 protein: CASSIDRGGTGELLF
CDR3 DNA: TGTGCCAGCAGCATTGACAGGGGCGGCACCGGGGAGCTGCTTTTT

clone size: many
J gene: TRBJ1-1
V gene: TRBV12-3/TRBV12-4
D gene: -
CDR3 protein: CASSLTGDTEAFF
CDR3 DNA: TGTGCCAGCAGCCTTACGGGAGACACTGAAGCTTTCTTT

clone size: many
J gene: TRBJ2-1
V gene: TRBV15
D gene: TRBD1
CDR3 protein: CATSIGQAVTREQFF
CDR3 DNA: TGTGCCACCAGCATCGGACAGGCGGTAACACGGGAGCAGTTCTTC

clone size: -
J gene: TRBJ2-1
V gene: TRBV14
D gene: -
CDR3 protein: CASSQSWGGAGSEQFF
CDR3 DNA: TGTGCCAGCAGCCAGAGTTGGGGCGGGGCCGGGAGTGAGCAGTTCTTC

clone size: many
J gene: TRBJ2-7
V gene: TRBV6-1
D gene: TRBD1
CDR3 protein: CASSLRDRESYEQYF
CDR3 DNA: TGTGCCAGCAGTCTCCGGGACAGGGAATCCTACGAGCAGTACTTC

clone size: -
J gene: TRBJ2-1
V gene: TRBV3-1
D gene: TRBD2
CDR3 protein: CASSRGAGYNEQFF
CDR3 DNA: TGTGCCAGCAGCCGAGGAGCGGGGTACAATGAGCAGTTCTTC

clone size: -
J gene: TRBJ2-1
V gene: TRBV5-1
D gene: TRBD1
CDR3 protein: CASRTGQGDNEQFF
CDR3 DNA: TGCGCCAGCAGGACGGGACAGGGAGACAATGAGCAGTTCTTC

clone size: many
J gene: TRBJ1-1
V gene: TRBV6-6
D gene: -
CDR3 protein: CASSYPGDTEAFF
CDR3 DNA: TGTGCCAGCAGTTACCCGGGGGACACTGAAGCTTTCTTT

clone size: -
J gene: TRBJ2-5
V gene: TRBV11-2
D gene: -
CDR3 protein: CASSSIEETQYF
CDR3 DNA: TGTGCCAGCAGCTCCATAGAAGAGACCCAGTACTTC

clone size: few
J gene: TRBJ2-2
V gene: TRBV5-1
D gene: TRBD2
CDR3 protein: CASSPSGTGELFF
CDR3 DNA: TGCGCCAGCAGCCCTAGCGGGACCGGGGAGCTGTTTTTT

clone size: many
J gene: TRBJ2-1
V gene: TRBV28
D gene: -
CDR3 protein: CASSLSGPSSYNEQFF
CDR3 DNA: TGTGCCAGCAGTTTATCCGGACCAAGCTCCTACAATGAGCAGTTCTTC

clone size: few
J gene: TRBJ1-5
V gene: TRBV4-1
D gene: -
CDR3 protein: CASSRTQEGSNQPQHF
CDR3 DNA: TGCGCCAGCAGCCGGACGCAAGAGGGTAGCAATCAGCCCCAGCATTTT

clone size: many
J gene: TRBJ1-1
V gene: TRBV3-1
D gene: -
CDR3 protein: CASSQLLGGPEAFF
CDR3 DNA: TGTGCCAGCAGCCAACTGTTAGGAGGCCCTGAAGCTTTCTTT

clone size: -
J gene: TRBJ2-1
V gene: TRBV3-1
D gene: TRBD1
CDR3 protein: CASSQEGQGSYNEQFF
CDR3 DNA: TGTGCCAGCAGCCAAGAGGGACAGGGGTCCTACAATGAGCAGTTCTTC

clone size: many
J gene: TRBJ1-5
V gene: TRBV5-1
D gene: -
CDR3 protein: CASSLNRASNQPQHF
CDR3 DNA: TGCGCCAGCAGCTTGAACAGGGCTAGCAATCAGCCCCAGCATTTT

clone size: few
J gene: TRBJ2-4
V gene: TRBV5-6
D gene: -
CDR3 protein: CASSFSLAKNIQYF
CDR3 DNA: TGTGCCAGCAGCTTTTCATTAGCCAAAAACATTCAGTACTTC

clone size: few
J gene: TRBJ1-3
V gene: TRBV15
D gene: TRBD1
CDR3 protein: CATSRDRVPGNTIYF
CDR3 DNA: TGTGCCACCAGCAGGGACAGGGTCCCCGGAAACACCATATATTTT

clone size: many
J gene: TRBJ2-3
V gene: TRBV24-1
D gene: -
CDR3 protein: CATSDATSINTDTQYF
CDR3 DNA: TGTGCCACCAGTGACGCCACCTCTATAAACACAGATACGCAGTATTTT

clone size: few
J gene: TRBJ1-6
V gene: TRBV19
D gene: -
CDR3 protein: CASSLTPINSPLHF
CDR3 DNA: TGTGCCAGTAGCCTGACACCTATTAATTCACCCCTCCACTTT